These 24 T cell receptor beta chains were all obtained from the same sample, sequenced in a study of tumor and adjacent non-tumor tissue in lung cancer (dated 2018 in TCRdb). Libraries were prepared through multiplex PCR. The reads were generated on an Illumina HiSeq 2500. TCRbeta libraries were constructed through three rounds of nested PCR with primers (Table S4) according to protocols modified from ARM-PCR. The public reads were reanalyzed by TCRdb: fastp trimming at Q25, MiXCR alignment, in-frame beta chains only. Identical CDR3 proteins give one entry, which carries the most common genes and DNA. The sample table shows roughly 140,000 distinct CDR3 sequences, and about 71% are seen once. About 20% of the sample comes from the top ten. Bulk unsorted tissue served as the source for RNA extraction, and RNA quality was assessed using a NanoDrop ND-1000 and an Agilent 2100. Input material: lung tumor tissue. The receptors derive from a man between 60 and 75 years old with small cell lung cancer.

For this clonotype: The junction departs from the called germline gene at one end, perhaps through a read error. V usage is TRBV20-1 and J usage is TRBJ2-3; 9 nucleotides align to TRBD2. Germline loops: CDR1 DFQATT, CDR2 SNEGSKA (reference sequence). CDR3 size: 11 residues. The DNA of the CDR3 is TGCAGTGCTCAGCGGGGGGATATGCAGTATTTT. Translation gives CSAQRGDMQYF.

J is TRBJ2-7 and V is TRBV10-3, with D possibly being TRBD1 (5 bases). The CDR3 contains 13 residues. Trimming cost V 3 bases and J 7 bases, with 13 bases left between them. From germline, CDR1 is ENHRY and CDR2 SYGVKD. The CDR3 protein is CAISDNRWGEQYV. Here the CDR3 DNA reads TGTGCCATCAGTGACAACAGGTGGGGTGAGCAGTACGTC.

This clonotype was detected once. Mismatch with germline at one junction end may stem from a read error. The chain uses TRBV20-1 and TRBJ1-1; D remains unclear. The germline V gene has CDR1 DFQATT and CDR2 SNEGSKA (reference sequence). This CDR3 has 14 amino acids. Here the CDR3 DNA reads TGTAGTGCCGCCCCGACACGGATGAACACTGAAGCTTTCTTT. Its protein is CSAAPTRMNTEAFF.

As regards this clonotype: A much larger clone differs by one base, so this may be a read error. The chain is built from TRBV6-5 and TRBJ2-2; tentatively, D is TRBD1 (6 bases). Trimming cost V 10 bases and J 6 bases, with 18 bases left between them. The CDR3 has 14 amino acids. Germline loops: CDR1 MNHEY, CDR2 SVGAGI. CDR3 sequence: CAIRGLQGPGELFF. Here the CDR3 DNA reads TGTGCCATCAGGGGCCTACAGGGACCCGGGGAGCTGTTTTTT.

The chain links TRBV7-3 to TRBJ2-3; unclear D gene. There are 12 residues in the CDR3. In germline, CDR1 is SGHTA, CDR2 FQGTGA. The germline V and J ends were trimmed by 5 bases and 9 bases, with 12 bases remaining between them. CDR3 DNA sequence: TGTGCCAGCAGCCTCGACATGGAGACGCAGTATTTT. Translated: CASSLDMETQYF.

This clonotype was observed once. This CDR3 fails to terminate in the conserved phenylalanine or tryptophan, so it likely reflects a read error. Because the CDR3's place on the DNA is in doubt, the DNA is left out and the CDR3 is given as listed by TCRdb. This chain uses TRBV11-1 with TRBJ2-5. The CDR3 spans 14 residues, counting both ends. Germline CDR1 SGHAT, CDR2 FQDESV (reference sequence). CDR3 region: CASSRNRVGETQYV.

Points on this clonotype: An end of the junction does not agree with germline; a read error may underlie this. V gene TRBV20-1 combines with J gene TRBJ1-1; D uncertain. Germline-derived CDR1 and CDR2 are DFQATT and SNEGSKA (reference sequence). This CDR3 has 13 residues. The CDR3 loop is CGARERTNTEAFF. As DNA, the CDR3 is TGCGGTGCTAGAGAGAGGACTAACACTGAAGCTTTCTTT.

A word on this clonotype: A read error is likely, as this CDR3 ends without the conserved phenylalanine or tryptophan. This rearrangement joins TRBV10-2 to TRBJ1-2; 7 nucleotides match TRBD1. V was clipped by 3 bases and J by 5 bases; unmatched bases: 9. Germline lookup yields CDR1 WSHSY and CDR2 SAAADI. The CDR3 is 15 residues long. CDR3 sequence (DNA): TGCGCCAGCAGTGACGAGAACAGGGGTGTTTATGGCTACACCATC. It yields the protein CASSDENRGVYGYTI.

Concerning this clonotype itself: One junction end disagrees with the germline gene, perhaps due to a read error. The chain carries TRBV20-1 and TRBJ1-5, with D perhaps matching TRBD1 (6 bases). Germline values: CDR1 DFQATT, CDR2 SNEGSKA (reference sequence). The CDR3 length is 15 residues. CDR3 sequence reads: CSARLRGSSNQPRHF. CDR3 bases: TGCAGTGCTAGATTGAGGGGGTCGAGCAATCAGCCCCGGCATTTT.

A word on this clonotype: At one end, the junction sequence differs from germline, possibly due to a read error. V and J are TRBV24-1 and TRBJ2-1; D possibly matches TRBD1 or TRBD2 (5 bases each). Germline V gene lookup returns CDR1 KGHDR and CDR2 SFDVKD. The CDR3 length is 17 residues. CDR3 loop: CATSYGAWESGYNGQFF. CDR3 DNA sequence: TGTGCCACCAGTTATGGGGCTTGGGAGTCGGGATACAATGGGCAGTTCTTC.

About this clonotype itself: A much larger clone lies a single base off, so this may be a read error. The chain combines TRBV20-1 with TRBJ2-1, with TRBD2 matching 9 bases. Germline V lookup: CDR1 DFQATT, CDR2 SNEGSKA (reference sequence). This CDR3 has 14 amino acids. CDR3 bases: TGCAATGCTTGGACGACTAGCGGTTACAATGAGCAGTTCTTC. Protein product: CNAWTTSGYNEQFF.

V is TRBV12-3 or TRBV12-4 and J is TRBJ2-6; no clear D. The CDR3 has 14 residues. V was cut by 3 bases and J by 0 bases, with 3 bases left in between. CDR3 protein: CASSLNSGANVLTF. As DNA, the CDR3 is TGTGCCAGCAGTTTGAACTCTGGGGCCAACGTCCTGACTTTC.

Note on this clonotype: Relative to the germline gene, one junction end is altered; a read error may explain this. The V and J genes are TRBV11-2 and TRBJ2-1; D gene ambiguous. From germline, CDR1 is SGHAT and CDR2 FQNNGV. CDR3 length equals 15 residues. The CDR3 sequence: CASGLGVSSGNEQFF. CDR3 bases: TGTGCCAGCGGCTTAGGCGTCTCTAGTGGCAATGAGCAGTTCTTC. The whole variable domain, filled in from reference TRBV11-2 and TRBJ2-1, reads EAGVAQSPRYKIIEKRQSVAFWCNPISGHATLYWYQQILGQGPKLLIQFQNNGVVDDSQLPKDRFSAERLKGVDSTLKIQPAKLEDSAVYLCASGLGVSSGNEQFFGPGTRLTVL.

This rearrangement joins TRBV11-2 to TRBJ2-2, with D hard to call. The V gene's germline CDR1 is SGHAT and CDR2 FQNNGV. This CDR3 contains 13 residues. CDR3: CPNSLDRAGELFF. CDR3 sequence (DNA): TGTCCCAACAGCTTAGATAGAGCTGGGGAGCTGTTTTTT.

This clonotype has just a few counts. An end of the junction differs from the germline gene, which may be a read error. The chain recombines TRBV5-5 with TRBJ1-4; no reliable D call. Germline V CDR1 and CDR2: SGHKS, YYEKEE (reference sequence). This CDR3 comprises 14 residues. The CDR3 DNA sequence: TGTGCCAACAGCCCGGCGTTCGTTAATGAAAAACTGTTTTTT. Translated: CANSPAFVNEKLFF.

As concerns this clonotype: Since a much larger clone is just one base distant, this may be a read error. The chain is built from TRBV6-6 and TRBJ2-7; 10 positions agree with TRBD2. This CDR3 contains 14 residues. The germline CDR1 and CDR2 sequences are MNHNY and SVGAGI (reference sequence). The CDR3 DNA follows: TGTGCCAGCAGTTACCTAGCGGGAGACTACGAGCAGTGCGTC. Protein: CASSYLAGDYEQCV.

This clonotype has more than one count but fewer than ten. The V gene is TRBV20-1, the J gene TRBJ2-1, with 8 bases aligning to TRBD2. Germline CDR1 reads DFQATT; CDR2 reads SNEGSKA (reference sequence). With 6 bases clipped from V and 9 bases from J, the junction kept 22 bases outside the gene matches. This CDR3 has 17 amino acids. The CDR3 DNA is TGCAGTGCCCATGTAGGCGCTGCCGGTATCGGGGGGGGTGAGCAGTTCTTC. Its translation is CSAHVGAAGIGGGEQFF.

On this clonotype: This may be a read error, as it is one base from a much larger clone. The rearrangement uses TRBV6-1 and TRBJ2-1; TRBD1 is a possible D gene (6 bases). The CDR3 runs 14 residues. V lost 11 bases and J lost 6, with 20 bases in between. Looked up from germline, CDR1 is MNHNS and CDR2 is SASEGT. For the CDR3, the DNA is TGTGCCGGCACCAAGGGGGAAGCGAGCAATGAGCAGTTCTTC. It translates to CAGTKGEASNEQFF.

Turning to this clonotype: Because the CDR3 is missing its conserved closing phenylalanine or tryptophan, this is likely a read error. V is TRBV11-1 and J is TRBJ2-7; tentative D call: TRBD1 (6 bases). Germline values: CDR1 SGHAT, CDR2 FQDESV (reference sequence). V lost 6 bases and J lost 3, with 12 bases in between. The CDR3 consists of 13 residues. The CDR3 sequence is CASSPGQFYEQYI. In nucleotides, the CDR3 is TGTGCCAGCAGTCCCGGACAGTTCTACGAGCAGTACATC.

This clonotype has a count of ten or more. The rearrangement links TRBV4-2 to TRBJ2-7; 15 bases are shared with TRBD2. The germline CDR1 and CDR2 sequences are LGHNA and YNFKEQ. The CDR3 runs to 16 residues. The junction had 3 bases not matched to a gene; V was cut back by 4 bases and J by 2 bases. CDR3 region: CASSPRTSGRAYEQYV. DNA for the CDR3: TGTGCCAGCAGCCCCAGGACTAGCGGGAGGGCCTACGAGCAGTACGTC.

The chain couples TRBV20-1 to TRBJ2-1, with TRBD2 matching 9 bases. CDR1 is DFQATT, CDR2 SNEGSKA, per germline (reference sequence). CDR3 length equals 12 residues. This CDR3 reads CIAAGTSPGQFF. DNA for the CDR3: TGCATTGCGGCCGGGACTAGCCCGGGGCAGTTCTTC.

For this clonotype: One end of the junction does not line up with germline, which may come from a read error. Written as DNA, the CDR3 is TGCGCCAGCAGCTCTGATGGGTATGGGGGGCTGAATGTGCAGTTCTTC. This sequence encodes CASSSDGYGGLNVQFF. This sequence joins TRBV5-1 and TRBJ2-1; D may correspond to TRBD1 or TRBD2 (6 bases each). The germline V gene has CDR1 SGHRS and CDR2 YFSETQ. This CDR3 region has 16 residues.

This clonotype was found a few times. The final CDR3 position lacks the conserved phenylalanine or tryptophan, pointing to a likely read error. The CDR3 here is CASSRNHNEQFL. The CDR3 nucleotides are TGTGCCAGCAGCCGAAATCATAATGAGCAGTTCCTC. V usage is TRBV11-2 and J usage is TRBJ2-1; D gene ambiguous. The V gene's germline CDR1 is SGHAT and CDR2 FQNNGV. The CDR3 runs to 12 residues. Trimming pared 5 bases from V and 7 bases from J, leaving 9 bases between.

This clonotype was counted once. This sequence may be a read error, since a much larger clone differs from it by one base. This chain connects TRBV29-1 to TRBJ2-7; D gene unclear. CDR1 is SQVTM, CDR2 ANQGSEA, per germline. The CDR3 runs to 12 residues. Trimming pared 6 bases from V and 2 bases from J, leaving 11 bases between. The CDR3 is CSVSVVTYEQYF. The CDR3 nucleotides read TGCAGCGTCTCAGTAGTTACCTACGAGCAGTACTTC.